The sequence of this T cell receptor (beta chain) was determined in a study of cytomegalovirus exposure and HLA in healthy donors. This clone was observed a few times. The PCR contained 60 Vbeta and 13 Jbeta primers. Assay: immunoSEQ multiplex PCR; the TCRdb copy retains only in-frame clones and omits some. The sample contains about 160,000 clones, approximately 80% of which appear only once. CDR3 length: 15 residues. CDR1 is PRHDT, CDR2 FYEKMQ, per germline (reference sequence). Germline trimming cut 2 bases from V and 0 bases from J; bases unmatched to any gene: 3. The sequence came from a male donor in good health and CMV-seronegative. V and J are TRBV13 and TRBJ2-5, with TRBD1 matching 7 bases. The sample comprised PBMCs. CDR3 in DNA: TGTGCCAGCAGCTTAAAAGGGGGCCACCAAGAGACCCAGTACTTC. The encoded protein is CASSLKGGHQETQYF.